What follows are 28 T cell receptor beta chains derived from one specimen sequenced in a study of shared clonotypes between healthy human individuals. Only in-frame clones appear in the TCRdb table, and some are missing; sequencing was by immunoSEQ multiplex PCR. This sample has under 2.5 million clones; 85% to 95% occur once, and the top ten carry 0.3% to 0.45%. The sequenced material came from naive CD4+ T cells from PBMCs. Sample subset: CD45RA+ positively selected. All receptors come from a man aged 18 to 30 in good health. Some clones in this sample may be carry-over from other donors' samples.

CDR3 bases: TGCGCCAGCAGCTCCCGGGACAGGGGGCCCCAGGAGACCCAGTACTTC. Translation: CASSSRDRGPQETQYF. This chain joins TRBV5-1 and TRBJ2-5; 12 nucleotides align to TRBD1. V dropped 3 bases and J dropped 5; count of bases not matched to a gene: 8. CDR3 length: 16 residues. Germline CDR1 and CDR2: SGHRS and YFSETQ. Complete variable domain (other parts from reference TRBV5-1 and TRBJ2-5): KAGVTQTPRYLIKTRGQQVTLSCSPISGHRSVSWYQQTPGQGLQFLFEYFSETQRNKGNFPGRFSGRQFSNSRSEMNVSTLELGDSALYLCASSSRDRGPQETQYFGPGTRLLVL.

The gene calls are TRBV10-3 and TRBJ2-2; no definite D call. Trimming removed 6 bases from V and 4 bases from J, with 12 bases in between. There are 14 residues in the CDR3. From germline, CDR1 is ENHRY and CDR2 SYGVKD. The CDR3 nucleotides are TGTGCCATCAGGAACAGCGTGTTCACCGGGGAGCTGTTTTTT. Its translation: CAIRNSVFTGELFF.

In its sample, this clone was seen once. The J gene is TRBJ1-2, the V gene TRBV2; D ambiguous. V gave up 1 base and J gave up 2 bases, with 11 bases separating them. This CDR3 is 15 amino acids long. Germline V gives CDR1 SNHLY, CDR2 FYNNEI. The CDR3 nucleotides read TGTGCCAGCAGTGAAGTGGGCAGAGTAAACTATGGCTACACCTTC. Protein: CASSEVGRVNYGYTF. The full variable domain, completed using reference TRBV2 and TRBJ1-2, is EPEVTQTPSHQVTQMGQEVILRCVPISNHLYFYWYRQILGQKVEFLVSFYNNEISEKSEIFDDQFSVERPDGSNFTLKIRSTKLEDSAMYFCASSEVGRVNYGYTFGSGTRLTVV.

The rearrangement links TRBV12-1 to TRBJ2-1; no check of the table's D call, TRBD1, against the DNA was made. TRBV12-1 counts as a pseudogene. The CDR3 has 15 residues. The CDR3 DNA sequence: TGTGCCAGCAGCTTTGCACAGGTAGACCTTGGGAAGCAGTTCTTC. Translated: CASSFAQVDLGKQFF.

This rearrangement joins TRBV6-4 to TRBJ2-1; the match to TRBD2 covers 9 bases. The ends lost 6 bases at V and 9 bases at J; junction bases unmatched: 12. Germline loops: CDR1 MRHNA, CDR2 SNTAGT. This CDR3 spans 15 amino acids. The chain's CDR3 is CASSPGLARVGEQFF. CDR3 bases: TGTGCCAGCAGCCCGGGACTAGCCAGGGTAGGTGAGCAGTTCTTC.

As concerns this clone: The sample carries other DNA sequences with the same CDR3. The chain carries TRBV11-2 and TRBJ1-1, with unresolved D. The CDR3 totals 11 residues. Germline CDR1 and CDR2: SGHAT and FQNNGV. The V gene lost 1 base and the J gene lost 8 bases, with 5 bases spanning the gap. Written as DNA, the CDR3 is TGTGCCAGCAGCTTAGTTGGGGAAGCTTTCTTT. Residues: CASSLVGEAFF.

J is TRBJ1-5 and V is TRBV4-1; the D is unclear. The germline V and J ends were trimmed by 1 base and 8 bases, with 15 bases remaining between them. The CDR3 covers 15 residues. Germline V lookup: CDR1 MGHRA, CDR2 YSYEKL. CDR3 coding DNA: TGCGCCAGCAGCCAAGGCCTCGGGGTTAGGGAGCCCCAGCATTTT. The encoded protein is CASSQGLGVREPQHF.

The chain carries TRBV5-1 and TRBJ2-1, with D possibly matching TRBD2 (6 bases). Germline CDR1 is SGHRS and CDR2 is YFSETQ. The CDR3 extends over 17 amino acids. Trimming removed 2 bases from V and 0 bases from J, with 15 bases in between. The chain's CDR3 is CASSFTLAEISYNEQFF. The CDR3 DNA is TGCGCCAGCAGCTTTACATTAGCGGAAATCTCCTACAATGAGCAGTTCTTC.

This chain uses TRBV7-2 with TRBJ1-2; no reliable D call. The germline V gene has CDR1 SGHTA and CDR2 FQGNSA. CDR3 length: 12 amino acids. Trimming pared 4 bases from V and 8 bases from J, leaving 11 bases between. As DNA, the CDR3 is TGTGCCAGCAGCTATAGACCTGGAGGCTACACCTTC. This sequence encodes CASSYRPGGYTF. The full variable domain, rest sourced from reference TRBV7-2 and TRBJ1-2, is GAGVSQSPSNKVTEKGKDVELRCDPISGHTALYWYRQSLGQGLEFLIYFQGNSAPDKSGLPSDRFSAERTGGSVSTLTIQRTQQEDSAVYLCASSYRPGGYTFGSGTRLTVV.

The V and J genes are TRBV7-9 and TRBJ2-6; 7 bases fit TRBD2. The germline gives CDR1 SEHNR, CDR2 FQNEAQ (reference sequence). J lost 0 bases, V lost 5 bases, and 13 bases had no gene match. The CDR3 covers 19 residues. This CDR3 is CASSRTSGGPLSGANVLTF. The CDR3 DNA reads as TGTGCCAGCAGCCGTACCTCGGGGGGACCCCTCTCTGGGGCCAACGTCCTGACTTTC.

The CDR3 is CASSPSVRGSGGYTF. In nucleotides, the CDR3 is TGTGCCAGTAGTCCGAGCGTCAGGGGATCGGGTGGCTACACCTTC. V and J are TRBV19 and TRBJ1-2, with a possible D match to TRBD1 (6 bases). Germline V gene sequence: CDR1 LNHDA, CDR2 SQIVND (reference sequence). The CDR3 runs 15 residues. Trimming stripped 5 bases from V and 7 bases from J, with 20 bases between.

This clone was seen only once. The chain carries TRBV2 and TRBJ2-7, with a possible D match to TRBD1 (6 bases). V was trimmed by 4 bases and J by 4 bases, leaving 14 bases between them. From germline, CDR1 is SNHLY and CDR2 FYNNEI. The CDR3 sequence is 14 residues long. Written as DNA, the CDR3 is TGTGCCAGCAGTGTCCAGGGGAAGGGGTACGAGCAGTACTTC. It specifies CASSVQGKGYEQYF.

J is TRBJ2-7 and V is TRBV5-1, with D maybe TRBD1 (6 bases). V lost 6 bases to trimming and J lost 0 bases, with 13 bases between them. Per germline, CDR1 SGHRS and CDR2 YFSETQ. This CDR3 is built from 14 residues. CDR3 in amino acids: CASTLGTHSYEQYF. The CDR3 DNA reads as TGCGCCAGCACGCTGGGGACACACTCCTACGAGCAGTACTTC.

This clone has a handful of counts. This rearrangement joins TRBV18 to TRBJ1-1; possibly TRBD1 for D (6 bases). V was pared by 11 bases and J by 3 bases, with 16 bases between. From germline, CDR1 is KGHSH and CDR2 LQKENI. The CDR3 runs 13 residues. CDR3 in amino acids: CAHSAGEHTEAFF. The CDR3 region has the DNA TGTGCCCATTCGGCAGGGGAGCACACTGAAGCTTTCTTT.

This clone has just one count. The CDR3 loop reads CASSFQPISGQYF. CDR3 coding DNA: TGTGCCAGCAGCTTCCAGCCCATTAGCGGGCAGTACTTC. The chain links TRBV9 to TRBJ2-7, with a possible D match to TRBD2 (6 bases). The CDR3 contains 13 residues. V dropped 4 bases and J dropped 9 bases, with 17 bases sitting between them. Germline lookup yields CDR1 SGDLS and CDR2 YYNGEE.

The chain joins TRBV27 to TRBJ1-2; TRBD1 agrees at 8 bases. The CDR3 length is 17 residues. Per the germline V gene, CDR1 is MNHEY and CDR2 is SMNVEV (reference sequence). Germline trimming cut 5 bases from V and 2 bases from J; bases unmatched to any gene: 13. As DNA, the CDR3 is TGTGCCAGCAGTCGAGGGCGTCCAGGGGGCGCAAACTATGGCTACACCTTC. Protein product: CASSRGRPGGANYGYTF.

J is TRBJ2-2 and V is TRBV5-4, with a weak D call TRBD2 (6 bases). This CDR3 spans 15 amino acids. Germline V gene lookup returns CDR1 SGHNT and CDR2 YYREEE (reference sequence). The V gene lost 5 bases and the J gene lost 0 bases, with 11 bases spanning the gap. The CDR3 DNA reads as TGTGCCAGCAGGGCGGGACGCGCGAACACCGGGGAGCTGTTTTTT. It yields the protein CASRAGRANTGELFF.

This chain joins TRBV2 and TRBJ1-1; 8 nucleotides match TRBD1. With 4 bases clipped from V and 6 bases from J, the junction kept 4 bases outside the gene matches. The length of the CDR3 is 13 residues. Per germline, CDR1 SNHLY and CDR2 FYNNEI. The CDR3, as DNA: TGTGCCAGCAGTGGCCAGGGGGCGGCTGAAGCTTTCTTT. Protein: CASSGQGAAEAFF.

This chain links TRBV5-1 with TRBJ1-1; 7 bases are shared with TRBD1. The J segment lost 4 bases and the V segment lost 4 bases, leaving 4 bases of the junction unmatched. Germline V gene lookup returns CDR1 SGHRS and CDR2 YFSETQ. This CDR3 has 13 amino acids. CDR3 region: CASSVQGSTEAFF. CDR3 coding DNA: TGCGCCAGCAGCGTACAGGGGAGCACTGAAGCTTTCTTT.

The chain uses TRBV30 and TRBJ2-3; D is uncertain. Between the trimmed V and J ends, which lost 0 bases and 3 bases, there was a span of 10 bases. Germline V gene sequence: CDR1 GTSNPN, CDR2 SVGIG (reference sequence). The CDR3 runs 14 residues. Here the CDR3 reads CAWSVGFTTDTQYF. CDR3 DNA sequence: TGTGCCTGGAGTGTAGGTTTCACTACAGATACGCAGTATTTT.

Details on this clone: The same CDR3 can be traced to other DNA sequences in this sample. V is TRBV7-9 and J is TRBJ2-7, with D unclear. There are 14 residues in the CDR3. The ends were cut back, 1 base at V and 3 bases at J, with 10 bases in the middle. CDR1 SEHNR and CDR2 FQNEAQ come from the germline V gene (reference sequence). CDR3 sequence: CASSLGQAFYEQYF. The CDR3 nucleotides are TGTGCCAGCAGCTTAGGGCAGGCCTTCTACGAGCAGTACTTC.

About this clone itself: The same CDR3 is also encoded by other DNA sequences in this sample. The chain is built from TRBV2 and TRBJ2-7; D gene ambiguous. The ends were cut back, 5 bases at V and 2 bases at J, with 4 bases in the middle. This CDR3 region has 11 residues. The germline gives CDR1 SNHLY, CDR2 FYNNEI. The CDR3 DNA follows: TGTGCCAGCAGTCGGGCCTACGAGCAGTACTTC. It codes for CASSRAYEQYF.

The chain combines TRBV6-5 with TRBJ2-1; no definite D call. V lost 6 bases to trimming and J lost 0 bases, with 12 bases between them. The CDR3 is made up of 15 amino acids. Looked up from germline, CDR1 is MNHEY and CDR2 is SVGAGI. CDR3 bases: TGTGCCAGCAGAGTCCGGAGAAGCTCCTACAATGAGCAGTTCTTC. Its translation is CASRVRRSSYNEQFF.

The gene calls are TRBV28 and TRBJ1-2; D gene unclear. The germline V and J ends were trimmed by 2 bases and 0 bases, with 7 bases remaining between them. CDR3 length: 14 residues. Germline V lookup: CDR1 MDHEN, CDR2 SYDVKM. The CDR3 is CASSLQEPNYGYTF. The CDR3 DNA follows: TGTGCCAGCAGTTTACAGGAGCCTAACTATGGCTACACCTTC.

The chain employs TRBV9 and TRBJ2-1, with 9 nucleotides matching TRBD2. CDR3 length: 15 residues. In germline, CDR1 is SGDLS, CDR2 YYNGEE. V shed 4 bases and J 8 bases; nucleotides not matched to a gene: 10. This CDR3 reads CASSSGTSFHHEQFF. Written as DNA, the CDR3 is TGTGCCAGCAGCAGCGGGACTAGCTTTCACCATGAGCAGTTCTTC.

This chain links TRBV7-2 with TRBJ1-2; no firm D call. Trimming took 6 bases from V and 4 from J, leaving 12 bases between them. The CDR3 spans 13 residues. The V gene's germline CDR1 is SGHTA and CDR2 FQGNSA. CDR3 nucleotides: TGTGCCAGCAGTCCAGGCTCCAGCTATGGCTACACCTTC. Encoded protein: CASSPGSSYGYTF.

CDR3 amino acids: CASSQEIRVANEKLFF. For the CDR3, the DNA is TGCGCCAGCAGCCAAGAAATACGGGTGGCTAATGAAAAACTGTTTTTT. The gene calls are TRBV4-1 and TRBJ1-4; no reliable D call. V lost 0 bases and J 3 bases, leaving 11 bases between the germline ends. Germline V gives CDR1 MGHRA, CDR2 YSYEKL. The CDR3 loop spans 16 amino acids.

This chain joins TRBV7-8 and TRBJ1-1; TRBD1 matches at 8 bases. V shed 4 bases, J shed 6 bases, and the junction held 7 bases outside the gene matches. This CDR3 has 14 amino acids. Germline assignment: CDR1 SGHVS and CDR2 FQNEAQ. CDR3 in DNA: TGTGCCAGCAGCTCACAGGGGGAAAGGGCTGAAGCTTTCTTT. Translation: CASSSQGERAEAFF.